The next 24 T cell receptor beta chains were all read from a single sample in a study of T-cell memory formation after mild COVID-19. TCRdb reprocessed the 5' RACE reads with MiXCR, giving one entry per CDR3 protein. In the table there are under 650,000 distinct CDR3 sequences, more than 15% of which are singletons. What was sequenced was PBMCs or a T cell subset sorted from them (not recorded which). These receptors were taken from an adult woman who had mild COVID-19 (a few samples of this study predate the infection). Cell type and time point are not known.

This clonotype was observed many times. This chain uses TRBV27 with TRBJ2-1; a possible D gene is TRBD2 (5 bases). V was cut by 2 bases and J by 4 bases, with 12 bases left in between. Germline CDR1 is MNHEY and CDR2 is SMNVEV (reference sequence). The CDR3 runs 15 residues. CDR3 sequence: CASSLLAGPYNEQFF. CDR3 DNA: TGTGCCAGCAGTTTACTAGCAGGCCCATACAATGAGCAGTTCTTC.

The table lists this clonotype with a few counts. The chain employs TRBV7-2 and TRBJ2-7, with D possibly matching TRBD2 (6 bases). This CDR3 region has 13 residues. The germline V gene has CDR1 SGHTA and CDR2 FQGNSA. With 0 bases removed from V and 5 bases from J, the gap between germline ends came to 8 bases. DNA for the CDR3: TGTGCCAGCAGCTTAGCGCGGGACCACGAGCAGTACTTC. This codes for CASSLARDHEQYF.

This clonotype was detected only a few times. The chain employs TRBV7-6 and TRBJ2-7; 7 nucleotides line up with TRBD2. Germline V lookup: CDR1 SGHVS, CDR2 FNYEAQ. This CDR3 comprises 18 residues. V trimming: 3 bases; J trimming: 3 bases; junction bases outside the gene matches: 17. The CDR3 loop is CASSFDPGPSGRGYEQYF. The CDR3 DNA reads as TGTGCCAGCAGCTTCGATCCGGGACCATCAGGGAGGGGCTACGAGCAGTACTTC.

J is TRBJ1-5 and V is TRBV19, with D possibly being TRBD1 (5 bases). Germline V CDR1 and CDR2: LNHDA, SQIVND (reference sequence). The V end lost 4 bases, the J end lost 4 bases, and 20 bases lay between the germline ends. CDR3 length equals 17 residues. CDR3: CASSTHGRGDRNQPQHF. CDR3 in DNA: TGTGCCAGTAGTACCCACGGGAGGGGCGATCGGAATCAGCCCCAGCATTTT.

This clonotype was observed a handful of times. The chain recombines TRBV7-9 with TRBJ2-2; TRBD1 is a possible D gene (6 bases). Germline V gene lookup returns CDR1 SEHNR and CDR2 FQNEAQ (reference sequence). This CDR3 has 13 residues. V was shortened by 4 bases and J by 7 bases, with 10 bases between the two germline ends. In DNA, the CDR3 is TGTGCCAGCAGCTCACAGGGTTACGGGGAGCTGTTTTTT. Translating gives CASSSQGYGELFF.

The chain has TRBV3-1 and TRBJ2-7; D is ambiguous. The V and J ends lost 2 bases and 2 bases respectively, with 10 bases between them. Looked up from germline, CDR1 is LGHDT and CDR2 is YNNKEL (reference sequence). This CDR3 comprises 14 residues. CDR3: CASSQRTMTYEQYF. In DNA form, the CDR3 reads TGTGCCAGCAGCCAACGCACGATGACCTACGAGCAGTACTTC.

This chain joins TRBV9 and TRBJ1-2; 8 nucleotides align to TRBD1. Germline V gives CDR1 SGDLS, CDR2 YYNGEE. The CDR3 is 14 residues long. Losses at the gene ends were 0 bases for V and 4 bases for J; bases not matched to a gene: 2. The CDR3, as DNA: TGTGCCAGCAGCGTAGCTGGACAGGGCTATGGCTACACCTTC. It specifies CASSVAGQGYGYTF.

The chain joins TRBV2 to TRBJ2-5; TRBD2 might be the D (6 bases). The germline V gene has CDR1 SNHLY and CDR2 FYNNEI. The ends were cut back, 6 bases at V and 1 base at J, with 9 bases in the middle. The CDR3 has 13 amino acids. As DNA, the CDR3 is TGTGCCAGCAGGCCGGGAGCCCAAGAGACCCAGTACTTC. As protein: CASRPGAQETQYF. Supplemented by reference TRBV2 and TRBJ2-5, the full variable domain reads EPEVTQTPSHQVTQMGQEVILRCVPISNHLYFYWYRQILGQKVEFLVSFYNNEISEKSEIFDDQFSVERPDGSNFTLKIRSTKLEDSAMYFCASRPGAQETQYFGPGTRLLVL.

This clonotype was counted between two and nine times. The rearrangement joins TRBV4-3 to TRBJ1-5; 7 bases match TRBD1. The CDR3 totals 17 residues. V gave up 0 bases and J gave up 5 bases; unmatched junction bases: 10. Germline lookup yields CDR1 LGHNA and CDR2 YSLEER. The CDR3 here is CASSQDLVGGTYQPQHF. In DNA, the CDR3 is TGCGCCAGCAGCCAAGATTTGGTAGGGGGCACCTATCAGCCCCAGCATTTT.

This clonotype has only a few counts. The chain has TRBV6-5 and TRBJ1-2, with a weak D call TRBD1 (5 bases). The CDR3 is made up of 13 amino acids. CDR1 is MNHEY and CDR2 is SVGAGI in the germline V gene. Trimming pared 3 bases from V and 5 bases from J, leaving 10 bases between. CDR3 residues: CASSYKGRYGYTF. The DNA for the CDR3 is TGTGCCAGCAGTTATAAGGGGAGGTATGGCTACACCTTC.

This sequence joins TRBV6-2 or TRBV6-3 and TRBJ2-7; D might be TRBD2 (6 bases). Germline lookup yields CDR1 MNHEY and CDR2 SVGEGT. The CDR3 spans 17 residues. V was clipped by 2 bases and J by 0 bases, with 17 bases between them. CDR3 DNA: TGTGCCAGCAGTTACGGGCTCCTCGGGACTCACTCCTACGAGCAGTACTTC. Amino acid sequence: CASSYGLLGTHSYEQYF.

The rearrangement uses TRBV4-3 and TRBJ2-1; 7 bases fit TRBD2. Germline CDR1 LGHNA, CDR2 YSLEER. The CDR3 is made up of 17 amino acids. The ends lost 0 bases at V and 0 bases at J; junction bases unmatched: 5. CDR3 nucleotide sequence: TGCGCCAGCAGCCAAGATCCGGCGGGAGTCTCCTACAATGAGCAGTTCTTC. Translated, it gives CASSQDPAGVSYNEQFF.

This clonotype was recorded many times. The V call is TRBV20-1, the J call TRBJ1-5; a possible D gene is TRBD1 (6 bases). The CDR3 length is 16 residues. The germline V and J ends were trimmed by 1 base and 0 bases, with 13 bases remaining between them. The V gene's germline CDR1 is DFQATT and CDR2 SNEGSKA (reference sequence). The CDR3 coding sequence is TGCAGTGCTAGAGTCAGGGGACTATATAGCAATCAGCCCCAGCATTTT. It specifies CSARVRGLYSNQPQHF.

This clonotype was seen more than once but under ten times. The chain is built from TRBV2 and TRBJ2-7, with D possibly called TRBD1 or TRBD2 (5 bases each). CDR1 and CDR2 (germline): SNHLY, FYNNEI. Trimming shortened V by 6 bases and J by 5 bases, and 20 bases separated the two germline ends. This CDR3 is built from 15 residues. CDR3 sequence: CASSAPGTRLHEQYF. The CDR3 nucleotides read TGTGCCAGCAGCGCCCCGGGGACCCGTCTCCACGAGCAGTACTTC.

This clonotype was counted ten times or more. J is TRBJ2-7 and V is TRBV24-1; D may be TRBD2 (6 bases). The CDR3 sequence is 14 residues long. The V gene lost 5 bases and the J gene lost 7 bases, with 17 bases spanning the gap. CDR1 is KGHDR, CDR2 SFDVKD, per germline. CDR3 in DNA: TGTGCCACCAGTGGGGCAGGGAGGAGCAATGAGCAGTACTTC. Translated, it gives CATSGAGRSNEQYF.

The chain carries TRBV4-1 and TRBJ2-2; TRBD2 matches 7 bases. The trim removed 3 bases at V and 5 bases at J, leaving 12 bases unmatched. Germline CDR1 reads MGHRA; CDR2 reads YSYEKL. There are 17 residues in the CDR3. Here the CDR3 reads CASSHLLHRTRTGELFF. The CDR3 DNA is TGCGCCAGCAGCCACCTCCTCCACCGGACTAGGACCGGGGAGCTGTTTTTT.

This clonotype was observed a handful of times. The chain couples TRBV6-1 to TRBJ1-2, with D tentatively TRBD1 (5 bases). The CDR3 covers 19 residues. V gave up 3 bases and J gave up 0 bases, with 23 bases separating them. The germline V gene encodes CDR1 MNHNS and CDR2 SASEGT. Here the CDR3 reads CASSEDSGWGVRANYGYTF. CDR3 coding DNA: TGTGCCAGCAGTGAGGATTCTGGTTGGGGGGTCAGAGCTAACTATGGCTACACCTTC.

The V gene is TRBV24-1, the J gene TRBJ1-1; no definite D call. Trimming pared 3 bases from V and 3 bases from J, leaving 10 bases between. The CDR3 runs to 14 residues. CDR1 and CDR2 (germline): KGHDR, SFDVKD. The CDR3 DNA follows: TGTGCCACCAGTGATACTGGGCGGGACACTGAAGCTTTCTTT. Translating gives CATSDTGRDTEAFF.

This chain connects TRBV19 to TRBJ2-6; the D is unclear. Germline CDR1 LNHDA, CDR2 SQIVND (reference sequence). The CDR3 is 15 amino acids. Trimming removed 5 bases at V and 0 bases at J, with 8 bases between. In DNA, the CDR3 is TGTGCCAGTAGTCCCTCGGACTCTGGGGCCAACGTCCTGACTTTC. Its translation is CASSPSDSGANVLTF.

The rearrangement uses TRBV23-1 and TRBJ2-1; D is unresolved. TRBV23-1 is known as an ORF, though its function is uncertain. The CDR3 sequence is 10 residues long. The CDR3 reads CVGRRNEQFF. CDR3 DNA: TGCGTCGGGCGCCGGAATGAGCAGTTCTTC.

The chain links TRBV7-7 to TRBJ2-1, with D tentatively TRBD2 (6 bases). CDR1 and CDR2 (germline): SSHAT, FNYEAQ (reference sequence). V was trimmed by 5 bases and J by 0 bases, leaving 11 bases between them. There are 15 residues in the CDR3. Written as DNA, the CDR3 is TGTGCCAGCAGCAAAGACGGGAGCTCCTACAATGAGCAGTTCTTC. Its translation is CASSKDGSSYNEQFF.

The chain joins TRBV4-3 to TRBJ2-3, with 9 bases identical to TRBD2. CDR1 and CDR2 from the germline V gene are LGHNA and YSLEER. The CDR3 runs to 16 residues. With 1 base clipped from V and 6 bases from J, the junction kept 8 bases outside the gene matches. Written as DNA, the CDR3 is TGCGCCAGCAGCCAAGTCGACAGGGCGGGGGGGGATACGCAGTATTTT. Protein sequence: CASSQVDRAGGDTQYF.

The rearrangement links TRBV6-1 to TRBJ1-2; D gene ambiguous. Germline V gene lookup returns CDR1 MNHNS and CDR2 SASEGT. There are 12 residues in the CDR3. V gave up 1 base and J gave up 8 bases, with 8 bases separating them. The CDR3 DNA sequence: TGTGCCAGCAGTGAAGTTGGGGAAGGCTACACCTTC. Protein sequence: CASSEVGEGYTF.

Written as DNA, the CDR3 is TGTGCCAGCAGCTTAGTCGGCGGGAGGGTTGGAGATACGCAGTATTTT. This encodes CASSLVGGRVGDTQYF. The chain uses TRBV7-2 and TRBJ2-3; 9 bases line up with TRBD2. The trim removed 1 base at V and 5 bases at J, leaving 7 bases unmatched. CDR1 and CDR2 from the germline V gene are SGHTA and FQGNSA. The CDR3 length is 16 residues.